One and the same sample provided the 5 T cell receptor beta chains below, sequenced in a study of shared clonotypes between healthy human individuals. Produced via immunoSEQ multiplex PCR; TCRdb's table is partial and in-frame only. Of 2 million to 3 million clones listed, under 95% are singletons. The sample taken for sequencing was naive CD4+ T cells from PBMCs. Subset in this sample: CD45RA+ positively selected. The receptors shown here come from a man younger than 35 in good health. Some clones in this sample may be carry-over from other donors' samples.

With regard to this clone: This same CDR3 is encoded by further DNA sequences in the sample. V is TRBV20-1 and J is TRBJ2-3; D ambiguous. Germline V lookup: CDR1 DFQATT, CDR2 SNEGSKA (reference sequence). The CDR3 is made up of 11 amino acids. Trimming removed 3 bases at V and 4 bases at J, with 5 bases between. CDR3 amino acids: CSASSPDTQYF. The CDR3 DNA is TGCAGTGCTAGTAGCCCAGATACGCAGTATTTT.

The rearrangement uses TRBV7-2 and TRBJ2-5; TRBD2 matches 11 bases. The CDR3 has 19 residues. V was pared by 2 bases and J by 4 bases, with 15 bases of the junction left unmatched. CDR1 is SGHTA and CDR2 is FQGNSA in the germline V gene. CDR3 sequence (DNA): TGTGCCAGCAGCTTACAAGGGGACCCGTTAGCGGGAGGGCCAGAGACCCAGTACTTC. Protein sequence: CASSLQGDPLAGGPETQYF.

The DNA for the CDR3 is TGTGCCAGCAGGGAGGGGACTAGCGGTCGAAACATTCAGTACTTC. Its translation: CASREGTSGRNIQYF. The chain recombines TRBV9 with TRBJ2-4; 11 bases match TRBD2. Trimming cost V 5 bases and J 6 bases; bases outside gene matches: 7. The CDR3 has 15 amino acids. Germline CDR1 is SGDLS and CDR2 is YYNGEE.

The chain joins TRBV19 to TRBJ2-5; 7 bases map to TRBD1. The CDR3 totals 15 residues. The germline V gene has CDR1 LNHDA and CDR2 SQIVND (reference sequence). After removal of 10 bases from V and 4 bases from J, the junction contained 15 bases not matched to a gene. The CDR3 protein is CATSLGRGLGETQYF. The CDR3 DNA reads TGTGCCACCTCTCTCGGCAGGGGGTTAGGAGAGACCCAGTACTTC.

As to this clone: The sample contains more than one DNA sequence encoding this CDR3. This chain joins TRBV2 and TRBJ1-2; no clear D. V gave up 1 base and J gave up 8 bases, with 5 bases separating them. Germline values: CDR1 SNHLY, CDR2 FYNNEI. The CDR3 spans 11 residues. The CDR3 region is CASSEGVGYTF. DNA of the CDR3: TGTGCCAGCAGTGAAGGGGTGGGCTACACCTTC.